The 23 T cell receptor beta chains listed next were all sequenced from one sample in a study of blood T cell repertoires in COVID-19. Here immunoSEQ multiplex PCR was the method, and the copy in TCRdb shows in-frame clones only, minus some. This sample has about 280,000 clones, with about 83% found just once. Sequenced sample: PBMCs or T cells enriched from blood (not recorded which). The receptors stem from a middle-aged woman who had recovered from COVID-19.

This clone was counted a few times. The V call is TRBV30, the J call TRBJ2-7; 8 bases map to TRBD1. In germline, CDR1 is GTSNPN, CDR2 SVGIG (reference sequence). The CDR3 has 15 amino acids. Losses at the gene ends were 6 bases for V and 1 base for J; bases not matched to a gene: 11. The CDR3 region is CACLPRDRTSYEQYF. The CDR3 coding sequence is TGTGCCTGCCTTCCCCGGGACAGGACTTCCTACGAGCAGTACTTC. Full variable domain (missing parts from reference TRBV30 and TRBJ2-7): SQTIHQWPATLVQPVGSPLSLECTVEGTSNPNLYWYRQAAGRGLQLLFYSVGIGQISSEVPQNLSASRPQDRQFILSSKKLLLSDSGFYLCACLPRDRTSYEQYFGPGTRLTVT.

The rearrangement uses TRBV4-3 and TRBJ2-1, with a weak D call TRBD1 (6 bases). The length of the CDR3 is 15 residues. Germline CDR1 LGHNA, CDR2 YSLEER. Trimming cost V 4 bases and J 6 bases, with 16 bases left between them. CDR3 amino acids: CASSPTSPTGNEQFF. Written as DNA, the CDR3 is TGCGCCAGCAGCCCCACCTCGCCGACAGGCAATGAGCAGTTCTTC.

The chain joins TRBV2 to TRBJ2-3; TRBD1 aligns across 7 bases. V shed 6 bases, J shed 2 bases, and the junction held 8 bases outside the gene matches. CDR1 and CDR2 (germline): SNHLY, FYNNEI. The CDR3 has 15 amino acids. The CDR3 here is CASSAPGQNTDTQYF. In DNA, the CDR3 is TGTGCCAGCAGCGCACCGGGACAGAACACAGATACGCAGTATTTT.

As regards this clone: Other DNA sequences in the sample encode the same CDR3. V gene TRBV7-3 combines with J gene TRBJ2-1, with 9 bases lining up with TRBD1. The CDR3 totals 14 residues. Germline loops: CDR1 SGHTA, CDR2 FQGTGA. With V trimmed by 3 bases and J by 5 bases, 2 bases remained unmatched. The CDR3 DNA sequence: TGTGCCAGCAGCTTGGGACAGGGTCACAATGAGCAGTTCTTC. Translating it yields CASSLGQGHNEQFF.

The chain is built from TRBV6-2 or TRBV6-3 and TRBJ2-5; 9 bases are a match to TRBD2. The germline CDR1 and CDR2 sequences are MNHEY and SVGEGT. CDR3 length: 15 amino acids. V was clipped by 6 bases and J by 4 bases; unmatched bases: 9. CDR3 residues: CASSPSGGQGETQYF. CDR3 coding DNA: TGTGCCAGCAGCCCCAGCGGGGGGCAAGGAGAGACCCAGTACTTC.

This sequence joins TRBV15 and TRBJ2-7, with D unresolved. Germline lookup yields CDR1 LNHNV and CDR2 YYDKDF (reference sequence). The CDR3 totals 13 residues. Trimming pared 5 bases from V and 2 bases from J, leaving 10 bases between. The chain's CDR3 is CATSAWQAYEQYF. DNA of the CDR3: TGTGCCACCAGCGCCTGGCAAGCCTACGAGCAGTACTTC.

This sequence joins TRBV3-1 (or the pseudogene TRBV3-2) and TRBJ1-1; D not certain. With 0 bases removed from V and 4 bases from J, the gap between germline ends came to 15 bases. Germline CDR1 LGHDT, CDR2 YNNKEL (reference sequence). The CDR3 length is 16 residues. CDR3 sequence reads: CASSQDITAPGTEAFF. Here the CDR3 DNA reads TGTGCCAGCAGCCAAGATATCACAGCTCCTGGCACTGAAGCTTTCTTT.

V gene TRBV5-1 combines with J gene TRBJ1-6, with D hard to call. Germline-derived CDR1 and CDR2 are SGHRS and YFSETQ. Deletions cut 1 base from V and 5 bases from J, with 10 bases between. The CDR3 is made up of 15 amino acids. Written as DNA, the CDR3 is TGCGCCAGCAGCTTGTGGAGTGGCGATAATTCACCCCTCCACTTT. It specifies CASSLWSGDNSPLHF. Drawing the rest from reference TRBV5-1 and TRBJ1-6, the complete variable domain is KAGVTQTPRYLIKTRGQQVTLSCSPISGHRSVSWYQQTPGQGLQFLFEYFSETQRNKGNFPGRFSGRQFSNSRSEMNVSTLELGDSALYLCASSLWSGDNSPLHFGNGTRLTVT.

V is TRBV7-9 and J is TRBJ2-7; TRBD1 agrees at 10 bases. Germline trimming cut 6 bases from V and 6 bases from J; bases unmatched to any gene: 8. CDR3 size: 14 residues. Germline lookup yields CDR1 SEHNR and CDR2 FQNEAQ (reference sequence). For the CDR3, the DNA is TGTGCCAGCAGTTTCCCGGGACAGGGGACCGAGCAGTACTTC. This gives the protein CASSFPGQGTEQYF.

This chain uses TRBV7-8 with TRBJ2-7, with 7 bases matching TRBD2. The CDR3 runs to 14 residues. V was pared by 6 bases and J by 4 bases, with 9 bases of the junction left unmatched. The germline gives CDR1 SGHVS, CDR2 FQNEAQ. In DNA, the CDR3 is TGTGCCAGCAGTAGAGCTGCGGGAGCATACGAGCAGTACTTC. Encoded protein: CASSRAAGAYEQYF.

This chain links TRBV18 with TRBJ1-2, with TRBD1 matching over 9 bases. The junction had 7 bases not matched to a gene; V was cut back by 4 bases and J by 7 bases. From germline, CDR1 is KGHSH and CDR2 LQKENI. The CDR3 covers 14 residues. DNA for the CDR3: TGTGCCAGCTCACAGGAGACAGGGGGGCTTGGCTACACCTTC. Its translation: CASSQETGGLGYTF.

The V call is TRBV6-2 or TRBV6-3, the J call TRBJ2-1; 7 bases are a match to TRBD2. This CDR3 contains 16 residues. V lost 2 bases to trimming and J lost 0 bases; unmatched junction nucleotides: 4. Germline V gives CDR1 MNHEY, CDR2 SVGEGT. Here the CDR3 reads CASSYGRGSSYNEQFF. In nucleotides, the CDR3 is TGTGCCAGCAGTTACGGGCGGGGGAGCTCCTACAATGAGCAGTTCTTC.

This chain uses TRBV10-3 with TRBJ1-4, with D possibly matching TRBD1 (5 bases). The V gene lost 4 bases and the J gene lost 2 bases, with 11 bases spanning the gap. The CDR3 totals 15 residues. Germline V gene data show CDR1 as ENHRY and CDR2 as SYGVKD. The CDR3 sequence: CAISGGLGTNEKLFF. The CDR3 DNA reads TGTGCCATCAGTGGGGGCCTCGGCACTAATGAAAAACTGTTTTTT.

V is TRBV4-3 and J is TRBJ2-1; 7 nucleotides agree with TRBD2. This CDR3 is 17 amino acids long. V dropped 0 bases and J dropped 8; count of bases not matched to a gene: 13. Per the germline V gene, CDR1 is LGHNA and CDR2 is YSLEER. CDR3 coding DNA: TGCGCCAGCAGCCAAGAGACAGCGGTCCCACGGGGGGATGAGCAGTTCTTC. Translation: CASSQETAVPRGDEQFF.

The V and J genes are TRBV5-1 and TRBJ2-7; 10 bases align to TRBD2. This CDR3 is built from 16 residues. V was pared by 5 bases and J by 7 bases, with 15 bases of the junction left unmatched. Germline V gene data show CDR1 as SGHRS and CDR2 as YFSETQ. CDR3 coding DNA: TGCGCCAGCAGTTTAACTAGCGGGATCCTTACTGCGGAGCAGTACTTC. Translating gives CASSLTSGILTAEQYF.

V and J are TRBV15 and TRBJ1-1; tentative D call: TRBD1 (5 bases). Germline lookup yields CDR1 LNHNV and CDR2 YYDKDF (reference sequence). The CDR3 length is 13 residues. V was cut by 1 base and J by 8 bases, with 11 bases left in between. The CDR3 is CATSRAGGREAFF. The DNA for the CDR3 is TGTGCCACCAGCAGAGCGGGGGGACGAGAAGCTTTCTTT.

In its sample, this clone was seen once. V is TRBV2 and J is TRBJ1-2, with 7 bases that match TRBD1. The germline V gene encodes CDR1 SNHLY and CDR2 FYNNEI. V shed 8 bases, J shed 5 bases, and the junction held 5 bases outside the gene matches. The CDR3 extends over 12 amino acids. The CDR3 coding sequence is TGTGCCAGCCGAGGGACAGATTATGGCTACACCTTC. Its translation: CASRGTDYGYTF.

The CDR3 bases are TGTGCCAGCAGCCCCCCCGCGCGGGGGCTGTCCGGGGAGCTGTTTTTT. Translation: CASSPPARGLSGELFF. The genes are TRBV7-9 and TRBJ2-2; D is perhaps TRBD2 (7 bases). Germline values: CDR1 SEHNR, CDR2 FQNEAQ (reference sequence). This CDR3 spans 16 amino acids. Trimming removed 5 bases at V and 6 bases at J, with 19 bases between.

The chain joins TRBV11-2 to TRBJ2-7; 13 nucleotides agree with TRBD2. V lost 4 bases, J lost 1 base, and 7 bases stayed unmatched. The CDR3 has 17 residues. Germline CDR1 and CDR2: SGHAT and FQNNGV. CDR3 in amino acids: CASSSGLAGAYSYEQYF. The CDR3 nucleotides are TGTGCCAGCAGCTCCGGACTAGCGGGAGCGTATTCCTACGAGCAGTACTTC.

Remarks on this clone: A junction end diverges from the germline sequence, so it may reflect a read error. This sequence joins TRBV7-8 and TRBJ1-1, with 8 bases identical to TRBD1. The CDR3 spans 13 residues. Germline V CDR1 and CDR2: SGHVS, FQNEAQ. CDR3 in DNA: TGTGCCAGCAGCTTTGGACAGGGCACTCAAGCTTTCTTT. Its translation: CASSFGQGTQAFF.

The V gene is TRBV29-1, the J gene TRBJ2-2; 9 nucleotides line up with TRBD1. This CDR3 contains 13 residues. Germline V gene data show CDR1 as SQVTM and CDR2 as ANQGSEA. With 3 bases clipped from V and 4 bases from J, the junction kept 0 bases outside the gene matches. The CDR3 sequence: CSVEGQGTGELFF. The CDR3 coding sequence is TGCAGCGTTGAGGGACAGGGCACCGGGGAGCTGTTTTTT.

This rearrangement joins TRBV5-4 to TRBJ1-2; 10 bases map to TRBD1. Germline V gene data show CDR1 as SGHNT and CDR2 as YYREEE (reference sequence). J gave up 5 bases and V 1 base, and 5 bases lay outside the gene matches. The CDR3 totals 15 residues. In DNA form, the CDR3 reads TGTGCCAGCAGCTTGTGGGACAGGGGATCGTATGGCTACACCTTC. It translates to CASSLWDRGSYGYTF.

The CDR3 sequence: CASSPDRGWEQYF. CDR3 sequence (DNA): TGTGCCAGCAGCCCCGACAGGGGATGGGAGCAGTACTTC. V gene TRBV9 combines with J gene TRBJ2-7; TRBD1 matches at 8 bases. Germline assignment: CDR1 SGDLS and CDR2 YYNGEE. Trimming took 4 bases from V and 7 from J; bases not matched to a gene: 7. There are 13 residues in the CDR3.